This TCR beta chain was identified in a study of CXCR3-negative and CXCR3-positive naive CD8 T cells. In the study overall: Across all libraries, TRB reads numbered roughly 140 million, with about 1.5 +/- 0.3 million in each library.

5' RACE with UMI labels generated the TRB cDNA libraries. TCRdb derives one entry per CDR3 protein from the 5' RACE reads, leaving out DNA. Its listing shows 100,000 to 150,000 distinct CDR3 sequences. Findings and limits, study-wide: For CXCR3-positive naive cells, TRB CDR3s were more hydrophobic than those of CXCR3-negative naive cells. Naive subsets had comparable surface CD5; TCR strength was inferred from TRB CDR3 properties. Partially decreased CXCR3 expression was recorded after cryopreservation, and fresh PBMCs were used in most assays.

The CDR3 covers 12 residues. Turning to this clonotype: The antigen is undetermined.

This TCR derives from a human donor in good health. Some clones in this sample may be carry-over from other donors' samples. This sequence joins TRBV12-3 or TRBV12-4 and TRBJ2-3; checking the TCRdb D call of TRBD2 is not possible without DNA. Sequencing was performed on naive CXCR3- CD8+ T cells from blood. Described subset: CD45RO-CCR7+CD27+CD95- naive CD8+ T cells lacking CXCR3 (TNR3-). The CDR3 loop is CGGGGVVDTQYF.